This TCR beta chain was sequenced in a study of cytomegalovirus exposure and HLA in healthy donors. Whole-study results and caveats: Looking again later, the authors saw that most CMV-associated TCR beta chains seemed HLA-restricted. Later on, an analysis tied 15,000 to 20,000 TCR beta sequences to HLA alleles at 0.05 false discovery rate. A later look showed TCR association rates differing by HLA locus, highest for DRB1 and lowest for HLA-C.

In regard to this clone: Antigen specificity is unknown.

V was pared by 3 bases and J by 5 bases, with 8 bases between. The CDR3 covers 14 residues. Germline V CDR1 and CDR2: MNHNY, SVGAGI (reference sequence). PCR used 60 Vbeta primers and 13 Jbeta primers. Libraries were prepared by immunoSEQ multiplex PCR; TCRdb keeps only in-frame clonotypes and omits some of them. The sample records some 120,000 clones, 81% being singletons. The sample was PBMCs. The chain couples TRBV6-6 to TRBJ1-6, with D perhaps TRBD1 (5 bases). The sequence was obtained from a woman in her twenties or thirties in good health and CMV-seronegative. The CDR3 is CASSYDSDNSPLHF. CDR3 bases: TGTGCCAGCAGTTATGACAGCGATAATTCACCCCTCCACTTT.